Detailed here is one T cell receptor (beta chain). The antigen remains undetermined. With V trimmed by 5 bases and J by 5 bases, 6 bases remained unmatched. From germline, CDR1 is LGHNA and CDR2 YSLEER. This CDR3 comprises 15 residues. This entry is derived from a study of cytomegalovirus exposure and HLA in healthy donors. The wider study: The Caucasian-associated ancestry cluster held 65% to 90% of over 350 genotyped donors.

Both 60 Vbeta primers and 13 Jbeta primers went into the PCR. Libraries were prepared by immunoSEQ multiplex PCR; TCRdb keeps only in-frame clonotypes and omits some of them. There are about 140,000 clones in the sample; under 90% occur only once, and 2.5% lies in the top ten. Broader study findings: Cytomegalovirus-associated status was assigned to 164 TCR beta chains. TCR association rates varied by HLA locus in a later analysis, with DRB1 highest and HLA-C lowest. Analysis performed later found 16,000 or so TCR beta sequences associated with HLA alleles at 0.05 false discovery rate.

The sequencing input was PBMCs. The chain couples TRBV4-3 to TRBJ2-1, with 10 bases matching TRBD1. The origin of this receptor is a male donor in good health and CMV-seronegative. The CDR3 protein is CASSETGGEHNEQFF. The DNA for the CDR3 is TGCGCCAGCAGCGAGACAGGGGGCGAGCACAATGAGCAGTTCTTC.